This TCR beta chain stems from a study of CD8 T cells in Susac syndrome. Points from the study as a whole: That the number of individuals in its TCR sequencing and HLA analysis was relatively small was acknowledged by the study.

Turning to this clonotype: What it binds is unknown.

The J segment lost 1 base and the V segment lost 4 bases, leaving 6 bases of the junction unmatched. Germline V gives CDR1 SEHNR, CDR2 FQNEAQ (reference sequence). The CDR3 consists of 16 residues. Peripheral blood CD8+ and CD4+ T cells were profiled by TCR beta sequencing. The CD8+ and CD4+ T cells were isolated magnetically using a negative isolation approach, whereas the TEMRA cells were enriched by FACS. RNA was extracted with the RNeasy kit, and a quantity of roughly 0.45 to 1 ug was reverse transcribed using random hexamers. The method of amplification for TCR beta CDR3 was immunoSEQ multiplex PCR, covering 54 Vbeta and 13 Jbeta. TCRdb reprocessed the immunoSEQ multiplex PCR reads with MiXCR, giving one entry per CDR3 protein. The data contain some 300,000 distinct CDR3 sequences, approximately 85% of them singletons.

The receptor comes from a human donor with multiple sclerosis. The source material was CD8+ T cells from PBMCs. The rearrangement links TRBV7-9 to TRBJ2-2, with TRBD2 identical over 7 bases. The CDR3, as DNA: TGTGCCAGCAGCTCTTCAGCGGGGTGGAACACCGGGGAGCTGTTTTTT. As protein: CASSSSAGWNTGELFF.